The 11 T cell receptor beta chains listed next were all sequenced from one sample in a study of liver allograft versus peripheral blood T cells. Study-wide background: Peripheral blood of the recipients supplied T cell receptor repertoires that were compared with those in transplanted livers.

TCRdb re-derived calls from the reads in MiXCR, one entry per CDR3 protein. The data contain about 1,900 distinct CDR3 sequences, about 17% of them singletons. The receptors were sampled from a human patient who had a liver transplant. The graft donor may have contributed some T cells.

This clonotype is deemed medium-sized. The rearrangement uses TRBV19 and TRBJ1-2, with D hard to call. From germline, CDR1 is LNHDA and CDR2 SQIVND (reference sequence). With 8 bases removed from V and 6 bases from J, the gap between germline ends came to 25 bases. The CDR3 has 16 residues. The CDR3 is CASGSWYPLRRDGYTF. In DNA form, the CDR3 reads TGTGCCAGTGGCTCATGGTATCCCCTACGCAGAGATGGCTACACCTTC. Full variable domain (outside the CDR3, taken from reference TRBV19 and TRBJ1-2): DGGITQSPKYLFRKEGQNVTLSCEQNLNHDAMYWYRQDPGQGLRLIYYSQIVNDFQKGDIAEGYSVSREKKESFPLTVTSAQKNPTAFYLCASGSWYPLRRDGYTFGSGTRLTVV.

The rearrangement links TRBV20-1 to TRBJ1-5; D gene unclear. This CDR3 spans 13 amino acids. Germline-derived CDR1 and CDR2 are DFQATT and SNEGSKA (reference sequence). V was pared by 6 bases and J by 6 bases, with 15 bases between. CDR3 protein: CSATLFVPQPQHF. In DNA, the CDR3 is TGCAGTGCCACACTGTTCGTTCCTCAGCCCCAGCATTTT.

This clonotype was seen many times. The chain couples TRBV10-3 to TRBJ2-7; 7 bases map to TRBD1. Germline lookup yields CDR1 ENHRY and CDR2 SYGVKD. This CDR3 spans 14 amino acids. V shed 5 bases, J shed 12 bases, and the junction held 16 bases outside the gene matches. The CDR3 DNA sequence: TGTGCCATCAGTCGACGTAGGGGGCCCCTAGGGACGTACTTC. Translation gives CAISRRRGPLGTYF.

The chain has TRBV30 and TRBJ2-7; 8 bases match TRBD2. Trimming at V came to 2 bases and at J to 4 bases, leaving 7 bases not matched to a gene. Germline CDR1 GTSNPN, CDR2 SVGIG (reference sequence). CDR3 length: 14 amino acids. The DNA of the CDR3 is TGTGCCTGGAGTATACTAGCGGAGACATACGAGCAGTACTTC. This codes for CAWSILAETYEQYF.

This clonotype is medium-sized in the sample. The chain combines TRBV19 with TRBJ2-1; 7 bases align to TRBD2. This CDR3 comprises 15 residues. Germline V CDR1 and CDR2: LNHDA, SQIVND (reference sequence). Trimming at V came to 1 base and at J to 4 bases, leaving 4 bases not matched to a gene. CDR3 in DNA: TGTGCCAGTAGTATAGTCCCTAGCGGTTACAATGAGCAGTTCTTC. Amino acid sequence: CASSIVPSGYNEQFF. Full variable domain (remainder filled in from reference TRBV19 and TRBJ2-1): DGGITQSPKYLFRKEGQNVTLSCEQNLNHDAMYWYRQDPGQGLRLIYYSQIVNDFQKGDIAEGYSVSREKKESFPLTVTSAQKNPTAFYLCASSIVPSGYNEQFFGPGTRLTVL.

V is TRBV6-6 and J is TRBJ2-7; 7 bases line up with TRBD1. This CDR3 has 13 residues. Germline V gene data show CDR1 as MNHNY and CDR2 as SVGAGI (reference sequence). J was trimmed by 6 bases and V by 6 bases; bases with no gene match: 8. CDR3 sequence: CASSPLPGGEQYF. CDR3 DNA: TGTGCCAGCAGCCCCCTACCAGGGGGCGAGCAGTACTTC.

This clonotype was found a few times. J is TRBJ2-7 and V is TRBV27, with 12 bases fitting TRBD2. J was trimmed by 6 bases and V by 5 bases; bases with no gene match: 20. Germline loops: CDR1 MNHEY, CDR2 SMNVEV (reference sequence). This CDR3 is 19 amino acids long. The CDR3, as DNA: TGTGCCAGCAGTACCGGACTAGCGGGACTCACGCCGCCTTACTCCGAGCAGTACTTC. Amino acid sequence: CASSTGLAGLTPPYSEQYF.

The chain couples TRBV2 to TRBJ1-5; no reliable D call. The CDR3 loop spans 15 amino acids. The V gene lost 4 bases and the J gene lost 3 bases, with 13 bases spanning the gap. Germline values: CDR1 SNHLY, CDR2 FYNNEI. CDR3 coding DNA: TGTGCCAGCAGTGTGTGGGGAAGTGTCAATCAGCCCCAGCATTTT. This sequence encodes CASSVWGSVNQPQHF.

By share of the sample, this clonotype is medium-sized (0.01 to 0.1%). The chain carries TRBV6-1 and TRBJ2-7; D may be TRBD2 (6 bases). Germline V gene data show CDR1 as MNHNS and CDR2 as SASEGT. The CDR3 consists of 14 residues. V was pared by 4 bases and J by 2 bases, with 12 bases between. The CDR3 region is CASSVGGGPYEQYF. DNA for the CDR3: TGTGCCAGCAGTGTTGGGGGAGGCCCCTACGAGCAGTACTTC.

This clonotype is deemed medium-sized. The chain has TRBV29-1 and TRBJ1-2; D is unresolved. The CDR3 length is 12 residues. CDR1 is SQVTM, CDR2 ANQGSEA, per germline. Trimming removed 4 bases from V and 2 bases from J, with 8 bases in between. The CDR3 sequence: CSVVPENYGYTF. CDR3 DNA: TGCAGCGTTGTTCCAGAGAACTATGGCTACACCTTC.

This clonotype is medium-sized. The chain joins TRBV7-2 to TRBJ1-6, with 8 positions matching TRBD1. From germline, CDR1 is SGHTA and CDR2 FQGNSA. CDR3 length equals 17 residues. V trimming: 0 bases; J trimming: 7 bases; junction bases outside the gene matches: 8. CDR3 amino acids: CASSLAGGYRGNSPLHF. The CDR3 DNA follows: TGTGCCAGCAGCTTAGCGGGAGGGTACAGGGGGAATTCACCCCTCCACTTT.